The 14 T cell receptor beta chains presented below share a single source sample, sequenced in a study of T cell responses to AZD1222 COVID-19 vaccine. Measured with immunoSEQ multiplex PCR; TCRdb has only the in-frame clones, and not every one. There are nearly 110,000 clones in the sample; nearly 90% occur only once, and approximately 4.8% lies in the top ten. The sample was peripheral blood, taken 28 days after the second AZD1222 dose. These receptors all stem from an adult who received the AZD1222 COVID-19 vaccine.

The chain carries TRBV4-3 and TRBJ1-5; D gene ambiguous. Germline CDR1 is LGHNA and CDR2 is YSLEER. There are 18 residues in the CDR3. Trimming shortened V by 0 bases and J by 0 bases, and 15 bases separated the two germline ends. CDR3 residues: CASSQEIRGTYSNQPQHF. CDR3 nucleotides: TGCGCCAGCAGCCAAGAAATTCGAGGAACTTATAGCAATCAGCCCCAGCATTTT.

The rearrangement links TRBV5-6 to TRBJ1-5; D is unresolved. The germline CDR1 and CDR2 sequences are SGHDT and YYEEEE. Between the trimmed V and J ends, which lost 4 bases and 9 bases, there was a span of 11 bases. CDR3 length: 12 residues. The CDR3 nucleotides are TGTGCCAGCAGCACAAACCGCGGGCCCCAGCATTTT. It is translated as CASSTNRGPQHF.

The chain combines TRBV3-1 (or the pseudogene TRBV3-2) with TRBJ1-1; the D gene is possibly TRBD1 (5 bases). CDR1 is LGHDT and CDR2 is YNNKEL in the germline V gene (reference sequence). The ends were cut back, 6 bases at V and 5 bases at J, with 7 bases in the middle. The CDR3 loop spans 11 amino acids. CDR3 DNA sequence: TGTGCCAGCAGGGGGGGGACTGAAGCTTTCTTT. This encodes CASRGGTEAFF.

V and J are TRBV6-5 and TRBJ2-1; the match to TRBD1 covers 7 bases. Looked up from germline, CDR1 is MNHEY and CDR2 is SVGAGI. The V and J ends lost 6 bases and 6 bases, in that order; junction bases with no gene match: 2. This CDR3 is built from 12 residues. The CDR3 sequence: CASRYRGNEQFF. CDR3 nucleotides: TGTGCCAGCAGGTACAGGGGCAATGAGCAGTTCTTC.

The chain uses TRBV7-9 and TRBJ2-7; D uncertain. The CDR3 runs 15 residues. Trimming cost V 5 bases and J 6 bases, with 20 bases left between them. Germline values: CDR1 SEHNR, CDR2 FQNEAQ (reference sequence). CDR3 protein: CASSPPPGGSREQYF. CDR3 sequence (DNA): TGTGCCAGCAGCCCCCCCCCGGGTGGATCTCGCGAGCAGTACTTC.

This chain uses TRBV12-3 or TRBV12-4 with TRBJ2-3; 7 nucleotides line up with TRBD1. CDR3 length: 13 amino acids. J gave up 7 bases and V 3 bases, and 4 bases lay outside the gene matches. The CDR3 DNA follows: TGTGCCAGCAGTTTTCGACAGGGCTATACGCAGTATTTT. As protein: CASSFRQGYTQYF.

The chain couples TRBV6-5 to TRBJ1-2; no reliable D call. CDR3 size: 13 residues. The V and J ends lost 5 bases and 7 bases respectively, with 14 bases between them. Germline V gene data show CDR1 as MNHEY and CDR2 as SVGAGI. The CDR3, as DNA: TGTGCCAGCAGTCGTACAAATCCGGGTGGCTACACCTTC. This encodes CASSRTNPGGYTF.

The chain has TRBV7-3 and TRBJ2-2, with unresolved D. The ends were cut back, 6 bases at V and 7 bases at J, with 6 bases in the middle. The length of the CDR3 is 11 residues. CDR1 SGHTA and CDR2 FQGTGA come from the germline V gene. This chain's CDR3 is CASSYSGELFF. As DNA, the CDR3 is TGTGCCAGCAGTTATAGCGGGGAGCTGTTTTTT. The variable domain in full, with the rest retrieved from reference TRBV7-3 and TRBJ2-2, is GAGVSQTPSNKVTEKGKYVELRCDPISGHTALYWYRQSLGQGPEFLIYFQGTGAADDSGLPNDRFFAVRPEGSVSTLKIQRTERGDSAVYLCASSYSGELFFGEGSRLTVL.

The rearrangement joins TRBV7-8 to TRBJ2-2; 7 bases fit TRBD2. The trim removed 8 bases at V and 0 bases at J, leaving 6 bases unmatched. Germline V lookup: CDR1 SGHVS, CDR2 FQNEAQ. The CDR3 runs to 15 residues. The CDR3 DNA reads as TGTGCCAGCTCCCCGGGAGGAGCGAACACCGGGGAGCTGTTTTTT. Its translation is CASSPGGANTGELFF.

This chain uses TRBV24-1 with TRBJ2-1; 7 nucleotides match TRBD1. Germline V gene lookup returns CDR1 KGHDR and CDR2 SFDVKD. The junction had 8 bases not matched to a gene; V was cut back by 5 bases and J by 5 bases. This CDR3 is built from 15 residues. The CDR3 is CATSGEGQVDNEQFF. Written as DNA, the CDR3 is TGTGCCACCAGTGGTGAAGGACAGGTGGACAATGAGCAGTTCTTC.

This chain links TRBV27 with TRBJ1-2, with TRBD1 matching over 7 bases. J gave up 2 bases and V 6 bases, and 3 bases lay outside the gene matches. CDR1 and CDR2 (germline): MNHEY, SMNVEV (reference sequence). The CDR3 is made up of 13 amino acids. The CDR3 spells CASSGDRNYGYTF. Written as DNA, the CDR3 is TGTGCCAGCAGCGGGGACAGAAACTATGGCTACACCTTC.

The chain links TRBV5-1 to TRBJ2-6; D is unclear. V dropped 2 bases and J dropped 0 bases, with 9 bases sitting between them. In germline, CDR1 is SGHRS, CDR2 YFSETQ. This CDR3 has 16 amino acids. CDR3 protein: CASSLVPLSGANVLTF. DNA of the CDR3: TGCGCCAGCAGCTTAGTTCCCCTCTCTGGGGCCAACGTCCTGACTTTC.

The DNA for the CDR3 is TGTGCCTGGAGGGGGTCGGGGAGGGTGACCTACGAGCAGTACTTC. Translation gives CAWRGSGRVTYEQYF. V usage is TRBV30 and J usage is TRBJ2-7, with 7 bases matching TRBD2. Trimming cost V 3 bases and J 2 bases; bases outside gene matches: 10. This CDR3 comprises 15 residues. Germline V gives CDR1 GTSNPN, CDR2 SVGIG (reference sequence).

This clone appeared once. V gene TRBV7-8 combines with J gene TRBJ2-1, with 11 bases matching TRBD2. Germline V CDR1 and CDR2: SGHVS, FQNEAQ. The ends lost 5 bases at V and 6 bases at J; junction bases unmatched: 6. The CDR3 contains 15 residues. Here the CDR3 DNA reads TGTGCCAGCAGCGTTAGCGGGGGGGAGGGCAATGAGCAGTTCTTC. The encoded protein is CASSVSGGEGNEQFF.